This T cell receptor (beta chain) is drawn from a study of T cell responses to AZD1222 COVID-19 vaccine. General study findings and limits: CD4 TCRs associated with vaccination spanned spike, dominating at 160-218 and 743-854. Repertoires were obtained only post-peak T cell response. Donor demographics were predominantly white British with a female majority; clonal diversity may be underestimated.

The method was immunoSEQ multiplex PCR; TCRdb's version includes in-frame clones alone and lacks a portion of them. The sample contains about 120,000 clones, about 85% of which appear only once. CDR3 length equals 13 residues. The germline gives CDR1 SGHNT, CDR2 YYREEE (reference sequence). The V and J ends lost 9 bases and 9 bases respectively, with 16 bases between them. With regard to this clone: The antigen is undetermined.

This sequence joins TRBV5-4 and TRBJ1-6; D possibly corresponds to TRBD1 (5 bases). Here the sequenced sample was peripheral blood, taken 28 days after the second AZD1222 dose. This TCR was sampled from an adult who received the AZD1222 COVID-19 vaccine. The CDR3 loop is CATSRDQSSPLHF. For the CDR3, the DNA is TGTGCCACGTCCCGGGACCAGAGTTCACCCCTCCACTTT.